One and the same sample provided the 31 T cell receptor beta chains below, sequenced in a study of T cell repertoires in cytomegalovirus infection. TCRdb independently ran MiXCR on the reads; one entry per CDR3 protein. Of fewer than 130,000 distinct CDR3 sequences detected, roughly two fifths appear once; the ten largest clones hold 65% to 75%. No antigen has been assigned to these receptors. Sequenced here: CD8+ T cells from cultured PBMCs, sampled from culture after CMV antigen stimulation. The receptors shown here come from a human donor in good health (CMV status not recorded). Some clones in this sample may be carry-over from other donors' samples.

The J gene is TRBJ2-7, the V gene TRBV6-5; D gene ambiguous. V gave up 6 bases and J gave up 4 bases, with 16 bases separating them. Germline V gives CDR1 MNHEY, CDR2 SVGAGI. This CDR3 is built from 14 residues. The CDR3 protein is CASSPPERPYEQYF. In DNA form, the CDR3 reads TGTGCCAGCAGCCCCCCGGAAAGGCCTTACGAGCAGTACTTC.

The chain employs TRBV7-4 and TRBJ2-1; 13 nucleotides line up with TRBD2. Trimming removed 5 bases from V and 4 bases from J; junction bases left unmatched: 8. CDR1 and CDR2 from the germline V gene are SGHVT and SQSDAQ. There are 17 residues in the CDR3. Here the CDR3 reads CASSPLAGGPIYNEQFF. The CDR3 DNA follows: TGTGCCAGCAGCCCACTAGCGGGGGGGCCAATTTACAATGAGCAGTTCTTC.

There are a few counts of this clonotype. This chain joins TRBV9 and TRBJ2-3; perhaps TRBD2 as D (6 bases). The CDR3 loop spans 17 amino acids. Germline CDR1 and CDR2: SGDLS and YYNGEE. V was cut by 0 bases and J by 2 bases, with 16 bases left in between. The DNA of the CDR3 is TGTGCCAGCAGCGTAGTGTCTCCGGGACTCCTCACAGATACGCAGTATTTT. Amino acid sequence: CASSVVSPGLLTDTQYF.

The V gene is TRBV27, the J gene TRBJ2-2; unclear D gene. The germline V and J ends were trimmed by 1 base and 1 base, with 7 bases remaining between them. The CDR3 spans 15 residues. Germline V gene sequence: CDR1 MNHEY, CDR2 SMNVEV (reference sequence). The CDR3 DNA follows: TGTGCCAGCAGTTTATTCGAACAGAACACCGGGGAGCTGTTTTTT. It codes for CASSLFEQNTGELFF.

In this sample, this clonotype turned up a few times. This sequence joins TRBV19 and TRBJ1-2; D remains unclear. The V gene's germline CDR1 is LNHDA and CDR2 SQIVND (reference sequence). Trimming left V 7 bases short and J 4 bases short, with 19 bases between. The CDR3 has 15 residues. CDR3 bases: TGTGCCAGTACCACAGCGGTAGGCCTTATCTATGGCTACACCTTC. Residues: CASTTAVGLIYGYTF.

The J gene is TRBJ2-7, the V gene TRBV29-1, with a weak D call TRBD2 (6 bases). The CDR3 extends over 13 amino acids. Germline CDR1 is SQVTM and CDR2 is ANQGSEA. Trimming took 4 bases from V and 4 from J, leaving 14 bases between them. In DNA form, the CDR3 reads TGCAGCGTTGTAGGTAGGGAGGATTACGAGCAGTACTTC. Translated: CSVVGREDYEQYF.

This clonotype occurred a few times. The V and J genes are TRBV7-6 and TRBJ2-3; D uncertain. The CDR3 totals 14 residues. CDR1 is SGHVS and CDR2 is FNYEAQ in the germline V gene. V gave up 0 bases and J gave up 1 base, with 5 bases separating them. CDR3 in DNA: TGTGCCAGCAGCTTAGCCAGCGGCACAGATACGCAGTATTTT. Its translation is CASSLASGTDTQYF.

This clonotype was found a few times. The chain's CDR3 is CASSLDGTSGRDEQFF. The CDR3 region has the DNA TGCGCCAGCAGCTTGGATGGGACTAGCGGTCGGGATGAGCAGTTCTTC. The chain recombines TRBV5-1 with TRBJ2-1, with 11 bases aligning to TRBD2. CDR1 and CDR2 (germline): SGHRS, YFSETQ. The CDR3 sequence is 16 residues long. V shed 0 bases, J shed 8 bases, and the junction held 7 bases outside the gene matches. Together with reference TRBV5-1 and TRBJ2-1, the CDR3 gives the full variable domain: KAGVTQTPRYLIKTRGQQVTLSCSPISGHRSVSWYQQTPGQGLQFLFEYFSETQRNKGNFPGRFSGRQFSNSRSEMNVSTLELGDSALYLCASSLDGTSGRDEQFFGPGTRLTVL.

The chain uses TRBV20-1 and TRBJ2-3; TRBD2 agrees at 11 bases. The V segment lost 6 bases and the J segment 4 bases; nucleotides outside the gene matches: 9. This CDR3 region has 15 residues. From germline, CDR1 is DFQATT and CDR2 SNEGSKA (reference sequence). CDR3: CSAQIAGGRADTQYF. The CDR3 region has the DNA TGCAGTGCCCAAATAGCGGGGGGGAGGGCAGATACGCAGTATTTT.

V and J are TRBV7-9 and TRBJ2-7; D remains ambiguous. This CDR3 is built from 14 residues. The germline V and J ends were trimmed by 5 bases and 7 bases, with 18 bases remaining between them. Germline loops: CDR1 SEHNR, CDR2 FQNEAQ (reference sequence). For the CDR3, the DNA is TGTGCCAGCAGCCTGTCCAACAATGCCCTGGAGCAGTACTTC. Its translation: CASSLSNNALEQYF. The variable domain in full, with the rest retrieved from reference TRBV7-9 and TRBJ2-7, is DTGVSQNPRHKITKRGQNVTFRCDPISEHNRLYWYRQTLGQGPEFLTYFQNEAQLEKSRLLSDRFSAERPKGSFSTLEIQRTEQGDSAMYLCASSLSNNALEQYFGPGTRLTVT.

Only a few counts were recorded for this clonotype. The chain recombines TRBV11-1 with TRBJ2-1, with D perhaps being TRBD1 or TRBD2 (5 bases each). Between the trimmed V and J ends, which lost 2 bases and 9 bases, there was a span of 17 bases. Germline V gene sequence: CDR1 SGHAT, CDR2 FQDESV (reference sequence). CDR3 length: 15 amino acids. The CDR3 spells CASSLWVGKGTEQFF. As DNA, the CDR3 is TGTGCCAGCAGCTTATGGGTTGGCAAAGGGACTGAGCAGTTCTTC. The full variable domain, in which reference TRBV11-1 and TRBJ2-1 provide the parts outside the CDR3, is EAEVAQSPRYKITEKSQAVAFWCDPISGHATLYWYRQILGQGPELLVQFQDESVVDDSQLPKDRFSAERLKGVDSTLKIQPAELGDSAMYLCASSLWVGKGTEQFFGPGTRLTVL.

V usage is TRBV4-1 and J usage is TRBJ2-7; 13 bases fit TRBD2. Germline CDR1 MGHRA, CDR2 YSYEKL. With 2 bases clipped from V and 7 bases from J, the junction kept 5 bases outside the gene matches. The CDR3 is 15 residues long. CDR3: CASSQTSGGAWEQYF. The CDR3 nucleotides are TGCGCCAGCAGCCAAACTAGCGGGGGGGCGTGGGAGCAGTACTTC.

The rearrangement joins TRBV7-9 to TRBJ1-1, with D unclear. The CDR3 length is 15 residues. From germline, CDR1 is SEHNR and CDR2 FQNEAQ (reference sequence). Trimming left V 1 base short and J 4 bases short, with 13 bases between. The CDR3 region is CASSLGWAGGTEAFF. CDR3 DNA: TGTGCCAGCAGCTTAGGATGGGCAGGCGGCACTGAAGCTTTCTTT.

This clonotype came up a few times. The V call is TRBV7-8, the J call TRBJ1-2; 7 bases agree with TRBD1. Germline V gene sequence: CDR1 SGHVS, CDR2 FQNEAQ. V shed 3 bases, J shed 2 bases, and the junction held 6 bases outside the gene matches. This CDR3 has 15 residues. The CDR3 sequence: CASSFDQTGNYGYTF. CDR3 DNA: TGTGCCAGCAGCTTTGACCAGACAGGGAACTATGGCTACACCTTC.

This chain joins TRBV19 and TRBJ1-2; D unresolved. The CDR3 is 14 amino acids. Trimming shortened V by 4 bases and J by 0 bases, and 9 bases separated the two germline ends. CDR1 is LNHDA, CDR2 SQIVND, per germline (reference sequence). The CDR3 sequence: CASSTRYPNYGYTF. As DNA, the CDR3 is TGTGCCAGTAGTACCAGGTATCCTAACTATGGCTACACCTTC.

This clonotype was found a few times. The CDR3 DNA follows: TGTGCCACCAGTGATTTCCCGTTCAATGAGCAGTTCTTC. Translated, it gives CATSDFPFNEQFF. The J gene is TRBJ2-1, the V gene TRBV24-1; D remains unclear. This CDR3 comprises 13 residues. V was pared by 1 base and J by 6 bases, with 6 bases between. Germline assignment: CDR1 KGHDR and CDR2 SFDVKD.

This clonotype occurred a few times. This sequence joins TRBV6-5 and TRBJ2-1; 8 nucleotides line up with TRBD2. The germline V gene has CDR1 MNHEY and CDR2 SVGAGI. The CDR3 length is 18 residues. V gave up 5 bases and J gave up 3 bases; unmatched junction bases: 15. In nucleotides, the CDR3 is TGTGCCAGCAGTGAGGTAGCGGGGCCATACACTTACTACAATGAGCAGTTCTTC. Translation: CASSEVAGPYTYYNEQFF.

This sequence joins TRBV7-9 and TRBJ1-1, with 7 bases fitting TRBD1. CDR1 and CDR2 (germline): SEHNR, FQNEAQ (reference sequence). CDR3 length: 12 residues. J was trimmed by 5 bases and V by 8 bases; bases with no gene match: 5. This CDR3 is CASLTGQTEAFF. CDR3 DNA: TGTGCCAGCTTGACAGGGCAGACTGAAGCTTTCTTT.

This clonotype was observed a few times. The V gene is TRBV6-5, the J gene TRBJ2-2, with 13 bases lining up with TRBD2. Trimming at V came to 5 bases and at J to 1 base, leaving 4 bases not matched to a gene. This CDR3 has 17 amino acids. In germline, CDR1 is MNHEY, CDR2 SVGAGI. The CDR3 nucleotides are TGTGCCAGCAGTCCCAGACTAGCGGGGGGGAACACCGGGGAGCTGTTTTTT. Translating gives CASSPRLAGGNTGELFF.

In this sample, this clonotype turned up many times. The chain carries TRBV7-9 and TRBJ2-5; D ambiguous. This CDR3 is 16 amino acids long. Trimming cost V 5 bases and J 0 bases, with 16 bases left between them. CDR1 SEHNR and CDR2 FQNEAQ come from the germline V gene (reference sequence). The CDR3 bases are TGTGCCAGCAGCCCCCCCCCGTCTGAGTACCAAGAGACCCAGTACTTC. Protein product: CASSPPPSEYQETQYF.

The chain joins TRBV7-2 to TRBJ1-2; TRBD1 matches at 11 bases. J gave up 5 bases and V 3 bases, and 8 bases lay outside the gene matches. The CDR3 contains 16 residues. Germline V lookup: CDR1 SGHTA, CDR2 FQGNSA. CDR3 amino acids: CASSFPGTGGNYGYTF. CDR3 nucleotides: TGTGCCAGCAGCTTTCCCGGGACAGGGGGGAATTATGGCTACACCTTC.

The rearrangement joins TRBV29-1 to TRBJ2-7, with D hard to call. The germline V and J ends were trimmed by 3 bases and 2 bases, with 11 bases remaining between them. The CDR3 sequence is 13 residues long. The V gene's germline CDR1 is SQVTM and CDR2 ANQGSEA. CDR3 nucleotide sequence: TGCAGCGTTGAGATTACAGCGACCTACGAGCAGTACTTC. Residues: CSVEITATYEQYF.

The chain couples TRBV6-5 to TRBJ2-7; D unclear. V was trimmed by 2 bases and J by 1 base, leaving 6 bases between them. Looked up from germline, CDR1 is MNHEY and CDR2 is SVGAGI. The CDR3 is 13 amino acids. The CDR3 sequence is CASSYPASYEQYF. The DNA of the CDR3 is TGTGCCAGCAGTTACCCCGCTTCCTACGAGCAGTACTTC.

This clonotype was detected many times. The chain uses TRBV14 and TRBJ2-5; D not resolved. V lost 0 bases to trimming and J lost 8 bases, with 13 bases between them. This CDR3 is built from 14 residues. Looked up from germline, CDR1 is SGHDN and CDR2 is FVKESK. The CDR3 sequence is CASSQDLGSVTQYF. Written as DNA, the CDR3 is TGTGCCAGCAGCCAAGATCTCGGATCAGTCACCCAGTACTTC.

The chain links TRBV2 to TRBJ1-5, with TRBD1 identical over 8 bases. Looked up from germline, CDR1 is SNHLY and CDR2 is FYNNEI. CDR3 length: 14 amino acids. The V segment lost 6 bases and the J segment 7 bases; nucleotides outside the gene matches: 8. CDR3 sequence (DNA): TGTGCCAGCAGGATGACAGGGGCCAACCAGCCCCAGCATTTT. Its protein is CASRMTGANQPQHF. Based on the CDR3 plus reference TRBV2 and TRBJ1-5, the full variable domain is EPEVTQTPSHQVTQMGQEVILRCVPISNHLYFYWYRQILGQKVEFLVSFYNNEISEKSEIFDDQFSVERPDGSNFTLKIRSTKLEDSAMYFCASRMTGANQPQHFGDGTRLSIL.

The rearrangement links TRBV4-2 to TRBJ2-1; TRBD1 matches 9 bases. The germline V gene encodes CDR1 LGHNA and CDR2 YNFKEQ. There are 16 residues in the CDR3. V was pared by 4 bases and J by 10 bases, with 14 bases of the junction left unmatched. Written as DNA, the CDR3 is TGTGCCAGCAGCCGTGAACAGGGGGCGCATAGGAACGAGCAGTTCTTC. It yields the protein CASSREQGAHRNEQFF.

The J gene is TRBJ2-3, the V gene TRBV7-9; a possible D gene is TRBD2 (5 bases). Trimming removed 5 bases at V and 2 bases at J, with 17 bases between. The CDR3 totals 16 residues. CDR1 is SEHNR and CDR2 is FQNEAQ in the germline V gene (reference sequence). Here the CDR3 DNA reads TGTGCCAGCAGCGCCACCCACAGCGGTGACACAGATACGCAGTATTTT. Translated: CASSATHSGDTDTQYF.

The gene calls are TRBV5-6 and TRBJ2-1; D uncertain. The CDR3 loop spans 13 amino acids. Trimming took off 3 bases at V and 0 bases at J, with 4 bases between the two ends. The germline V gene encodes CDR1 SGHDT and CDR2 YYEEEE. The CDR3: CASSSGSYNEQFF. The CDR3 coding sequence is TGTGCCAGCAGCTCCGGCTCCTACAATGAGCAGTTCTTC.

The chain uses TRBV12-3 or TRBV12-4 and TRBJ2-3; the match to TRBD1 covers 9 bases. After removal of 6 bases from V and 4 bases from J, the junction contained 5 bases not matched to a gene. CDR3 length: 14 residues. The CDR3 region has the DNA TGTGCCAGCAGCTGGACAGGGGCATCAGATACGCAGTATTTT. The encoded protein is CASSWTGASDTQYF.

This clonotype was found many times. The chain employs TRBV11-2 and TRBJ2-1, with 11 positions matching TRBD1. Germline V gives CDR1 SGHAT, CDR2 FQNNGV. The CDR3 is 15 amino acids. The junction had 10 bases not matched to a gene; V was cut back by 8 bases and J by 7 bases. The CDR3 region has the DNA TGTGCCAGCTCTTGGCGGGACAGGGGGTATAATGAGCAGTTCTTC. As protein: CASSWRDRGYNEQFF.

This clonotype was recorded a few times. The chain combines TRBV5-1 with TRBJ2-5; D is undetermined. Germline-derived CDR1 and CDR2 are SGHRS and YFSETQ. V was clipped by 1 base and J by 5 bases, with 18 bases between them. CDR3 length: 16 residues. The CDR3 sequence is CASSLYRNSFGETQYF. CDR3 DNA: TGCGCCAGCAGCTTGTATCGGAACAGTTTTGGGGAGACCCAGTACTTC. The full variable domain, its missing parts supplied by reference TRBV5-1 and TRBJ2-5, is KAGVTQTPRYLIKTRGQQVTLSCSPISGHRSVSWYQQTPGQGLQFLFEYFSETQRNKGNFPGRFSGRQFSNSRSEMNVSTLELGDSALYLCASSLYRNSFGETQYFGPGTRLLVL.